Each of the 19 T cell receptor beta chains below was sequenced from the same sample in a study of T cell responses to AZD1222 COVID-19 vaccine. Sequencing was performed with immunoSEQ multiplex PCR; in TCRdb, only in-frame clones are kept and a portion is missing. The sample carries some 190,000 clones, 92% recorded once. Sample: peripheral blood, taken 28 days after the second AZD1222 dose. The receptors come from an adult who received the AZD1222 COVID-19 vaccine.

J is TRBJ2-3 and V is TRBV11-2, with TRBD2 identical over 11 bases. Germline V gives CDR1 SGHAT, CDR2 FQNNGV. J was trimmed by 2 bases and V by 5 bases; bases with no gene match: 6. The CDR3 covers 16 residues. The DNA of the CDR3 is TGTGCCAGCAGCCCCGGACTAGCGGGTGTCACAGATACGCAGTATTTT. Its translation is CASSPGLAGVTDTQYF.

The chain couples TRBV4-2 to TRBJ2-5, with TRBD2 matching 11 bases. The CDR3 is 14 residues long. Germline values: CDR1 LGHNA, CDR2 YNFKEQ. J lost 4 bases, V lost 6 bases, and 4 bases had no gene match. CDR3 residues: CASRLAGDLETQYF. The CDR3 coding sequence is TGTGCCAGCAGACTAGCGGGAGACTTAGAGACCCAGTACTTC.

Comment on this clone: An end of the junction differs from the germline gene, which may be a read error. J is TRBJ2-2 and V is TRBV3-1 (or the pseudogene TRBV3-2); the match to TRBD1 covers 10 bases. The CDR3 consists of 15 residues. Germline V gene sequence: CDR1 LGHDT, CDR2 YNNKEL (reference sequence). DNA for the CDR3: TGTGCCAGCAACCAAAGGGGACAGGGGACCGGGGAGCTGTTTTTT. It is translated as CASNQRGQGTGELFF.

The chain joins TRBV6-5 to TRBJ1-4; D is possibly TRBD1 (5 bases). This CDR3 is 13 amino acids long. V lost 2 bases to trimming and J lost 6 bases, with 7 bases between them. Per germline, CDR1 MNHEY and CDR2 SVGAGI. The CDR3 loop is CASSYTGYEKLFF. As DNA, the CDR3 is TGTGCCAGCAGTTACACAGGATATGAAAAACTGTTTTTT.

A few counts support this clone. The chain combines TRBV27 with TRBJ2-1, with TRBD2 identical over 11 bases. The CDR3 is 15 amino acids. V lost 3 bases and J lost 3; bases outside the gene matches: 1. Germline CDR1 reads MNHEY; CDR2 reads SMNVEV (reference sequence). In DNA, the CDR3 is TGTGCCAGCAGTTTTAGCGGGAGGGTCTACAATGAGCAGTTCTTC. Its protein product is CASSFSGRVYNEQFF.

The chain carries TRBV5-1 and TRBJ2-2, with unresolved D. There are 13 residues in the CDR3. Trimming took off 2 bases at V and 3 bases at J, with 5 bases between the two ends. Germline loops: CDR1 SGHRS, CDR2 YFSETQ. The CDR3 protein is CASSFFDTGELFF. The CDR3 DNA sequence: TGCGCCAGCAGCTTTTTTGACACCGGGGAGCTGTTTTTT.

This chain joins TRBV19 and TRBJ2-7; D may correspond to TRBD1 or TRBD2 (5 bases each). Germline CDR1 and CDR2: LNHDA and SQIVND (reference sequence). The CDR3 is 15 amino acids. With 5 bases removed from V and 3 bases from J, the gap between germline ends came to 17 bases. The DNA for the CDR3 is TGTGCCAGTAGTGAGTGGGGACGCGGATTCTACGAGCAGTACTTC. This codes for CASSEWGRGFYEQYF.

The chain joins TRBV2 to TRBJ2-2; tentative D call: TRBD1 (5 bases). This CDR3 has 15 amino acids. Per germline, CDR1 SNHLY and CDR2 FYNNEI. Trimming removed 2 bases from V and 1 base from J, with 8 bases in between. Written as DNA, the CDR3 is TGTGCCAGCAGTGAACGACAGATGAACACCGGGGAGCTGTTTTTT. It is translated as CASSERQMNTGELFF.

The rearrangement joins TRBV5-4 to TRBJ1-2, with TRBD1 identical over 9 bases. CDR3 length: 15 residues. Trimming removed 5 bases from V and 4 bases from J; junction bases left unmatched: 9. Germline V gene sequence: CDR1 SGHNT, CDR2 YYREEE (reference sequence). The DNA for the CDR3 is TGTGCCAGCAGGGATAACAGGGGGCCTAGCTATGGCTACACCTTC. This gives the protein CASRDNRGPSYGYTF.

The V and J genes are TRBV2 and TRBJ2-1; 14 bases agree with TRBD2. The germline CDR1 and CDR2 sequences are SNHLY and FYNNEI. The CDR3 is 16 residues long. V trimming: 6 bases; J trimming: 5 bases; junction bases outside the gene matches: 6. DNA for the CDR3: TGTGCCAGCAGCGCCCTGGGACTAGCGGGAGACAATGAGCAGTTCTTC. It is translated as CASSALGLAGDNEQFF.

The CDR3 DNA follows: TGTGCCAGCAGTTTACTAGCGGAGCCCCTAAGCAATGAGCAGTTCTTC. It codes for CASSLLAEPLSNEQFF. The chain carries TRBV6-5 and TRBJ2-1; 8 bases agree with TRBD2. Germline trimming cut 4 bases from V and 6 bases from J; bases unmatched to any gene: 11. Looked up from germline, CDR1 is MNHEY and CDR2 is SVGAGI. This CDR3 contains 16 residues.

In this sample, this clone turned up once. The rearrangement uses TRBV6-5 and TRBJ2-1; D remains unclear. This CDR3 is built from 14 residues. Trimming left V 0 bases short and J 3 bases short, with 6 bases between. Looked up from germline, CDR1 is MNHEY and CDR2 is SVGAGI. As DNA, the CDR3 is TGTGCCAGCAGTTACTCGCTGGTCTACAATGAGCAGTTCTTC. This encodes CASSYSLVYNEQFF.

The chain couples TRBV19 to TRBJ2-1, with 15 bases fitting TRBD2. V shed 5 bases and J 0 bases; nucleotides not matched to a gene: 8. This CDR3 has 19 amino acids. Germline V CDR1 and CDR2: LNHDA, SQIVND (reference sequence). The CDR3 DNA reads TGTGCCAGTAGTGCCTTGGGACTAGCGGGGGGTAGCTCCTACAATGAGCAGTTCTTC. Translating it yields CASSALGLAGGSSYNEQFF. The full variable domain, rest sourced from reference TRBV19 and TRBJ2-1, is DGGITQSPKYLFRKEGQNVTLSCEQNLNHDAMYWYRQDPGQGLRLIYYSQIVNDFQKGDIAEGYSVSREKKESFPLTVTSAQKNPTAFYLCASSALGLAGGSSYNEQFFGPGTRLTVL.

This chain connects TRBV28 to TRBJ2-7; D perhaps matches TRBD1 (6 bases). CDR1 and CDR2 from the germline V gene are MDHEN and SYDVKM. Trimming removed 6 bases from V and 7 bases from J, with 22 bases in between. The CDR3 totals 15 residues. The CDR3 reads CASSVGHRALREQYF. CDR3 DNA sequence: TGTGCCAGCAGCGTCGGTCACAGGGCCCTACGGGAGCAGTACTTC.

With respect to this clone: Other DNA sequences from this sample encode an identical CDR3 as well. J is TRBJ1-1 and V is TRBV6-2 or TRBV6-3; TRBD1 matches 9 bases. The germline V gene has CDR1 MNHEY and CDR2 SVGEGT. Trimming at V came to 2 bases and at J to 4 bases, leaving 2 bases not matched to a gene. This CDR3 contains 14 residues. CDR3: CASSYGTGFTEAFF. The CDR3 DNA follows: TGTGCCAGCAGTTACGGGACAGGGTTCACTGAAGCTTTCTTT.

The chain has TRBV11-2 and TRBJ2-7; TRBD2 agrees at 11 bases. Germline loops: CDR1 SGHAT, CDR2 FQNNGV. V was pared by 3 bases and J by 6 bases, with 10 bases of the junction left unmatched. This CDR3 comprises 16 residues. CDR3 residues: CASSFFSGGALSEQYF. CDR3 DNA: TGTGCCAGCAGCTTCTTTAGCGGGGGGGCTCTATCCGAGCAGTACTTC.

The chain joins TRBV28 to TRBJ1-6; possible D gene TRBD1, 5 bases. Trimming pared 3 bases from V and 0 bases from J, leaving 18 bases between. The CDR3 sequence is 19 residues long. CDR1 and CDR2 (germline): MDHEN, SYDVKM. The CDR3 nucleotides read TGTGCCAGCAGTTTCTTCAAACGGGGACGGAGCTCCTATAATTCACCCCTCCACTTT. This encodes CASSFFKRGRSSYNSPLHF.

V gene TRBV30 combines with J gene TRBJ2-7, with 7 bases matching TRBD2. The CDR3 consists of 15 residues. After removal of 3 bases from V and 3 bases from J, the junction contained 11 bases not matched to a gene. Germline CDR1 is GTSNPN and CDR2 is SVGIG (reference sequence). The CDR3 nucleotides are TGTGCCTGGAGCCCGGCGGGGGTCGGGGTCTACGAGCAGTACTTC. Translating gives CAWSPAGVGVYEQYF.

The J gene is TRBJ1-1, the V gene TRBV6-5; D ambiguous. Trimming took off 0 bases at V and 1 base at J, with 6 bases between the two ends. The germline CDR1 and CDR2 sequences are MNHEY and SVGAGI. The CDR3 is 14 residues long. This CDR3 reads CASSYSSKNTEAFF. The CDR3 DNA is TGTGCCAGCAGTTACTCGTCGAAGAACACTGAAGCTTTCTTT.